This T cell receptor (beta chain) was profiled in a study of shared clonotypes between healthy human individuals. Study-level points and caveats: Unshared clonotypes carried lower generation probabilities than those common to all four donors.

V lost 0 bases and J 2 bases, leaving 11 bases between the germline ends. The CDR3 contains 15 residues. Per germline, CDR1 SGHRS and CDR2 YFSETQ. Comments on this clone: Its antigen is undetermined.

Replicate sorted-subset PCRs were loaded with around 220 ng DNA, 29,000 or so T cell genomes. Produced via immunoSEQ multiplex PCR; TCRdb's table is partial and in-frame only. This sample carries 2 million to 2.5 million clones, 80% to 95% of them seen once, and the ten largest clones take around 0.4%. Sequencing was carried out using naive CD4+ T cells from PBMCs. Noted subset: CD45RA+ positively selected. The TCR originated in a man between 18 and 35 years old in good health. Some clones in this sample may be carry-over from other donors' samples. The rearrangement links TRBV5-1 to TRBJ1-1; D unclear. In DNA, the CDR3 is TGCGCCAGCAGCTTGGCCTACGGCACTAACACTGAAGCTTTCTTT. It specifies CASSLAYGTNTEAFF.